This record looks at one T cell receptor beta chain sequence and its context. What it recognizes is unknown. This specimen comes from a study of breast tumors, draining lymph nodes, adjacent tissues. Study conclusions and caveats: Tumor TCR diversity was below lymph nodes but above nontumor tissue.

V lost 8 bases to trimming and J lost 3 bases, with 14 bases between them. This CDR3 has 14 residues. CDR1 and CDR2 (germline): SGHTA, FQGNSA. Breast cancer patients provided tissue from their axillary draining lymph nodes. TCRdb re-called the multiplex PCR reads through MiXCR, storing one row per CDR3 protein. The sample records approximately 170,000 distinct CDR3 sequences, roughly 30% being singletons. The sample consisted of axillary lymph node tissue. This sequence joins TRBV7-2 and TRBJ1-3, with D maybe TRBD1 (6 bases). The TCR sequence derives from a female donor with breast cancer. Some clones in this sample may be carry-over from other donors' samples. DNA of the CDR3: TGTGCCAGCGAACAGGGCGTTTATGGAAACACCATATATTTT. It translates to CASEQGVYGNTIYF.